This entry lists 20 T cell receptor beta chains sequenced from one sample in a study of metastatic and nonmetastatic thyroid tumors. Each patient went into thyroid surgery without having received any treatment. MiXCR re-clonotyped the PCR reads for TCRdb. The sample includes tens of thousands of clones, about 30% seen only once; the top ten take about 16%. Material for sequencing was tumor tissue. These receptors all come from a female donor with papillary thyroid cancer or a benign thyroid nodule (not recorded which). Some clones in this sample may be carry-over from other donors' samples.

The chain employs TRBV3-1 and TRBJ1-2; 10 bases align to TRBD1. Trimming at V came to 3 bases and at J to 8 bases, leaving 3 bases not matched to a gene. The germline V gene has CDR1 LGHDT and CDR2 YNNKEL (reference sequence). CDR3 length: 13 residues. Written as DNA, the CDR3 is TGTGCCAGCAGCCAGGGGACAGGGGTCGGCTACACCTTC. This gives the protein CASSQGTGVGYTF.

V and J are TRBV27 and TRBJ1-6, with D possibly matching TRBD1 (6 bases). The germline gives CDR1 MNHEY, CDR2 SMNVEV (reference sequence). The CDR3 runs to 14 residues. Trimming shortened V by 4 bases and J by 7 bases, and 11 bases separated the two germline ends. CDR3: CASSWQGLNSPLHF. The CDR3 DNA reads as TGTGCCAGCAGTTGGCAGGGGTTGAATTCACCCCTCCACTTT.

The chain employs TRBV6-1 and TRBJ2-1, with D perhaps TRBD2 (6 bases). The CDR3 consists of 15 residues. Germline V lookup: CDR1 MNHNS, CDR2 SASEGT. V dropped 6 bases and J dropped 0 bases, with 12 bases sitting between them. The CDR3 region is CASSRSGSSYNEQFF. DNA of the CDR3: TGTGCCAGCAGCCGTAGCGGAAGCTCCTACAATGAGCAGTTCTTC.

Only a few counts were recorded for this clone. The chain combines TRBV12-3 or TRBV12-4 with TRBJ2-7; 7 bases are shared with TRBD1. This CDR3 contains 18 residues. V dropped 3 bases and J dropped 7; count of bases not matched to a gene: 21. The CDR3 protein is CASSLVLRFVEGAREQYF. The CDR3, as DNA: TGTGCCAGCAGTTTGGTGTTAAGGTTCGTCGAGGGGGCGCGAGAGCAGTACTTC.

This chain joins TRBV18 and TRBJ1-2, with a tentative D call TRBD1 (5 bases). This CDR3 has 14 amino acids. Trimming took off 6 bases at V and 7 bases at J, with 18 bases between the two ends. Germline V lookup: CDR1 KGHSH, CDR2 LQKENI. The CDR3 reads CASSGDPGLGGYTF. The CDR3 coding sequence is TGTGCCAGCTCCGGGGACCCGGGTTTAGGTGGCTACACCTTC.

The chain couples TRBV19 to TRBJ2-7, with 13 positions matching TRBD2. V shed 0 bases, J shed 5 bases, and the junction held 13 bases outside the gene matches. CDR1 and CDR2 (germline): LNHDA, SQIVND (reference sequence). The CDR3 loop spans 19 amino acids. The CDR3 DNA follows: TGTGCCAGTAGTATAGATCTATGGACTAGCGGGAGTAGGACCGACGAGCAGTACTTC. Translating gives CASSIDLWTSGSRTDEQYF.

This clone was seen only a few times. CDR3 protein: CAWSTSSRVESSTDTQYF. The DNA of the CDR3 is TGTGCCTGGAGTACTTCTTCCAGGGTCGAGTCTAGCACAGATACGCAGTATTTT. The chain carries TRBV30 and TRBJ2-3, with TRBD1 as a possible D gene (5 bases). The V end was cut by 2 bases, the J end by 0 bases, with 21 bases between. The CDR3 consists of 18 residues. Germline CDR1 and CDR2: GTSNPN and SVGIG (reference sequence).

A few counts support this clone. The chain combines TRBV12-3 or TRBV12-4 with TRBJ2-7; a possible D gene is TRBD1 (5 bases). CDR3 length equals 12 residues. V was shortened by 6 bases and J by 1 base, with 7 bases between the two germline ends. The CDR3 spells CASRDSSYEQYF. CDR3 bases: TGTGCCAGCAGAGACAGTTCCTACGAGCAGTACTTC.

The table lists this clone with a few counts. The V gene is TRBV6-5, the J gene TRBJ2-1; D gene unclear. Per the germline V gene, CDR1 is MNHEY and CDR2 is SVGAGI. Trimming removed 0 bases at V and 3 bases at J, with 3 bases between. This CDR3 is built from 13 residues. CDR3 nucleotides: TGTGCCAGCAGTTACTCGAACTACAATGAGCAGTTCTTC. This codes for CASSYSNYNEQFF.

V gene TRBV7-2 combines with J gene TRBJ2-2; 8 bases are shared with TRBD2. This CDR3 spans 15 amino acids. V was pared by 8 bases and J by 1 base, with 6 bases of the junction left unmatched. Looked up from germline, CDR1 is SGHTA and CDR2 is FQGNSA. The chain's CDR3 is CASPRGGRNTGELFF. Written as DNA, the CDR3 is TGTGCCAGCCCCCGGGGGGGTCGGAACACCGGGGAGCTGTTTTTT. Variable domain in full (rest from reference TRBV7-2 and TRBJ2-2): GAGVSQSPSNKVTEKGKDVELRCDPISGHTALYWYRQSLGQGLEFLIYFQGNSAPDKSGLPSDRFSAERTGGSVSTLTIQRTQQEDSAVYLCASPRGGRNTGELFFGEGSRLTVL.

This clone was seen only a few times. The genes are TRBV6-1 and TRBJ2-1; the D gene is possibly TRBD1 (5 bases). This CDR3 has 13 residues. Germline lookup yields CDR1 MNHNS and CDR2 SASEGT. The V and J ends lost 10 bases and 0 bases respectively, with 10 bases between them. This CDR3 is CATNRYSYNEQFF. The CDR3 DNA reads TGTGCCACCAACAGGTACTCCTACAATGAGCAGTTCTTC.

The chain joins TRBV18 to TRBJ1-2; possibly TRBD1 for D (6 bases). The CDR3 sequence is 16 residues long. Germline V gives CDR1 KGHSH, CDR2 LQKENI. V shed 3 bases and J shed 7 bases, with 21 bases lying between them. The CDR3 DNA reads TGTGCCAGCTCACCGAAACGGTGGACACAGGGTTTTGGCTACACCTTC. Protein product: CASSPKRWTQGFGYTF.

Details on this clone: The junction does not match germline at one end; this may be a read error. The chain has TRBV12-3 or TRBV12-4 and TRBJ2-3; D gene uncertain. This CDR3 is built from 14 residues. In DNA, the CDR3 is TGTGCCAGCAGCTTAGATCCGGGCCTACATACGCAGTATTTT. Translating gives CASSLDPGLHTQYF.

This chain uses TRBV7-2 with TRBJ2-5, with D tentatively TRBD1 (5 bases). Trimming cost V 5 bases and J 7 bases, with 17 bases left between them. CDR3 length: 14 amino acids. Germline lookup yields CDR1 SGHTA and CDR2 FQGNSA. The CDR3 sequence: CASSPQGPSGTQYF. For the CDR3, the DNA is TGTGCCAGCAGCCCTCAGGGCCCCAGTGGGACCCAGTACTTC.

The chain links TRBV7-3 to TRBJ2-6; 7 bases agree with TRBD1. Germline assignment: CDR1 SGHTA and CDR2 FQGTGA. The CDR3 has 13 amino acids. Losses at the gene ends were 4 bases for V and 8 bases for J; bases not matched to a gene: 2. CDR3 in amino acids: CASSWTGTNVLTF. The CDR3 nucleotides are TGTGCCAGCAGCTGGACAGGTACCAACGTCCTGACTTTC.

The chain combines TRBV28 with TRBJ2-1, with 7 bases that match TRBD2. The CDR3 length is 15 residues. V lost 2 bases and J lost 5; bases outside the gene matches: 6. Germline V gene sequence: CDR1 MDHEN, CDR2 SYDVKM. DNA of the CDR3: TGTGCCAGCAGTTTACCAAGCGGGAAGCACAATGAGCAGTTCTTC. Its translation is CASSLPSGKHNEQFF.

The chain recombines TRBV11-2 with TRBJ2-7; tentatively, D is TRBD1 (5 bases). Trimming took 3 bases from V and 8 from J, leaving 11 bases between them. The CDR3 spans 12 residues. Per the germline V gene, CDR1 is SGHAT and CDR2 is FQNNGV. In nucleotides, the CDR3 is TGTGCCAGCAGCTTTGGGCAGGGCAAGCAGTACTTC. Translation: CASSFGQGKQYF.

This clone appeared many times. V usage is TRBV28 and J usage is TRBJ2-7; 8 bases are a match to TRBD1. The CDR3 is 19 amino acids. The J segment lost 3 bases and the V segment lost 2 bases, leaving 18 bases of the junction unmatched. Germline loops: CDR1 MDHEN, CDR2 SYDVKM. The chain's CDR3 is CASSLILRGTGILNYEQYF. Here the CDR3 DNA reads TGTGCCAGCAGTTTAATACTCAGGGGGACAGGCATCCTCAACTACGAGCAGTACTTC.

This clone was picked up a small number of times. The rearrangement uses TRBV6-2 or TRBV6-3 and TRBJ2-1, with a tentative D call TRBD1 (8 bases). Trimming shortened V by 0 bases and J by 6 bases, and 18 bases separated the two germline ends. This CDR3 has 17 amino acids. Per germline, CDR1 MNHEY and CDR2 SVGEGT. In DNA, the CDR3 is TGTGCCAGCAGTTACTCGGGGGGGACAGGCCCCTTCAATGAGCAGTTCTTC. Encoded protein: CASSYSGGTGPFNEQFF.

By share of the sample, this clone is medium-sized. The chain recombines TRBV18 with TRBJ1-2, with a weak D call TRBD1 (5 bases). Trimming took 6 bases from V and 2 from J, leaving 22 bases between them. Germline lookup yields CDR1 KGHSH and CDR2 LQKENI. CDR3 length: 17 residues. The DNA for the CDR3 is TGTGCCAGCTCTCCGCCCGGGACTACCTTAAACAACTATGGCTACACCTTC. It codes for CASSPPGTTLNNYGYTF.